The text below deals with one T cell receptor beta chain. This sample was included in a study of shared clonotypes between healthy human individuals. Study in general: Each donor's CD4 naive and CD4 memory cells filled three plates apiece, CD8 naive two, and CD8 memory one.

Every subset's genomic DNA went evenly onto several immunoSEQ plates. This table comes from immunoSEQ multiplex PCR, and its TCRdb copy is limited to in-frame clones, with some not included. The sample shows about 710,000 clones, 72% of them seen only once. The germline V gene has CDR1 SGHAT and CDR2 FQNNGV. The V and J ends lost 5 bases and 3 bases, in that order; junction bases with no gene match: 14. The CDR3 has 17 amino acids. Sequenced material: memory CD4+ T cells sorted from blood. Documented subset: CD45RA-negative fraction. The rearrangement joins TRBV11-2 to TRBJ2-7, with 9 bases identical to TRBD1. This TCR came from a young woman in good health. This CDR3 is CASSPRPSGTGYYEQYF. As DNA, the CDR3 is TGTGCCAGCAGCCCGAGGCCGTCGGGGACAGGGTACTACGAGCAGTACTTC.